The 27 T cell receptor beta chains given below trace back to one sample, sequenced in a study of blood T cell repertoires in COVID-19. Method: immunoSEQ multiplex PCR; TCRdb's copy keeps in-frame clones and lacks some. Of about 160,000 clones in the sample, roughly nine tenths were seen once. The material sequenced was peripheral blood. These receptors all stem from a man aged 60-69 years with active or convalescent COVID-19.

The chain has TRBV5-1 and TRBJ2-2, with a possible D match to TRBD1 (6 bases). This CDR3 comprises 16 residues. The V and J ends lost 0 bases and 0 bases respectively, with 9 bases between them. From germline, CDR1 is SGHRS and CDR2 YFSETQ. CDR3 coding DNA: TGCGCCAGCAGCTTGGCCACAGGGACGAACACCGGGGAGCTGTTTTTT. Its translation: CASSLATGTNTGELFF.

This rearrangement joins TRBV10-3 to TRBJ2-7; 12 bases align to TRBD1. J was trimmed by 6 bases and V by 4 bases; bases with no gene match: 10. The germline V gene encodes CDR1 ENHRY and CDR2 SYGVKD. The CDR3 covers 16 residues. CDR3 protein: CAISGTSGQGALEQYF. CDR3 DNA: TGTGCCATCAGTGGTACGTCGGGACAGGGGGCTCTCGAGCAGTACTTC.

V gene TRBV28 combines with J gene TRBJ1-6, with no clear D. V lost 4 bases to trimming and J lost 5 bases, with 15 bases between them. The CDR3 is 16 amino acids. CDR1 is MDHEN, CDR2 SYDVKM, per germline. The CDR3 protein is CASSSPSQANNSPLHF. CDR3 coding DNA: TGTGCCAGCAGTTCCCCCTCCCAGGCTAATAATTCACCCCTCCACTTT.

On this clone itself: The junction shows a germline mismatch at one end, possibly a read error. This chain joins TRBV5-4 and TRBJ2-3, with TRBD1 matching 7 bases. Germline CDR1 and CDR2: SGHNT and YYREEE (reference sequence). CDR3 size: 15 residues. CDR3 in DNA: TGTGCCAGCAACTTGGACAGGAGCCAGGGAGATACGCAGTATTTT. Translation: CASNLDRSQGDTQYF. Complete variable domain (other parts from reference TRBV5-4 and TRBJ2-3): ETGVTQSPTHLIKTRGQQVTLRCSSQSGHNTVSWYQQALGQGPQFIFQYYREEENGRGNFPPRFSGLQFPNYSSELNVNALELDDSALYLCASNLDRSQGDTQYFGPGTRLTVL.

The chain has TRBV5-5 and TRBJ1-6; perhaps TRBD1 as D (5 bases). CDR3 length equals 13 residues. Germline V gives CDR1 SGHKS, CDR2 YYEKEE (reference sequence). Trimming stripped 1 base from V and 12 bases from J, with 11 bases between. The CDR3 region has the DNA TGTGCCAGCAGCTTGAATGCGGGGGAACCCCTCCACTTT. It translates to CASSLNAGEPLHF.

The chain has TRBV5-1 and TRBJ1-3; TRBD1 agrees at 7 bases. The germline V gene encodes CDR1 SGHRS and CDR2 YFSETQ. With V trimmed by 4 bases and J by 4 bases, 8 bases remained unmatched. There are 15 residues in the CDR3. The CDR3, as DNA: TGCGCCAGCAGCCCAGCACAGGGGCTGGGAAACACCATATATTTT. As protein: CASSPAQGLGNTIYF.

This chain connects TRBV5-1 to TRBJ1-5; TRBD1 might be the D (5 bases). The V gene's germline CDR1 is SGHRS and CDR2 YFSETQ. V was shortened by 2 bases and J by 2 bases, with 8 bases between the two germline ends. This CDR3 spans 14 amino acids. In DNA form, the CDR3 reads TGCGCCAGCAGCTTCGACAGTCGCAATCAGCCCCAGCATTTT. It translates to CASSFDSRNQPQHF. Combining the CDR3 with reference TRBV5-1 and TRBJ1-5 gives the whole variable domain KAGVTQTPRYLIKTRGQQVTLSCSPISGHRSVSWYQQTPGQGLQFLFEYFSETQRNKGNFPGRFSGRQFSNSRSEMNVSTLELGDSALYLCASSFDSRNQPQHFGDGTRLSIL.

The chain combines TRBV15 with TRBJ1-1; D not resolved. V gave up 0 bases and J gave up 5 bases, with 13 bases separating them. CDR1 is LNHNV and CDR2 is YYDKDF in the germline V gene (reference sequence). This CDR3 is 15 amino acids long. CDR3 coding DNA: TGTGCCACCAGCAGAGACCCCTTTGCCCAGACTGAAGCTTTCTTT. Protein product: CATSRDPFAQTEAFF.

This clone is a singleton in its sample. The chain recombines TRBV3-1 (or the pseudogene TRBV3-2) with TRBJ1-1, with 10 positions matching TRBD1. Germline V CDR1 and CDR2: LGHDT, YNNKEL (reference sequence). V lost 4 bases, J lost 4 bases, and 6 bases stayed unmatched. CDR3 length equals 15 residues. CDR3 DNA: TGTGCCAGCAGCCGACCGGGACAGGGGACCACTGAAGCTTTCTTT. This translates into CASSRPGQGTTEAFF.

The J gene is TRBJ2-1, the V gene TRBV5-1, with 7 nucleotides matching TRBD1. Germline V gene sequence: CDR1 SGHRS, CDR2 YFSETQ. The CDR3 is 15 amino acids. The V segment lost 2 bases and the J segment 2 bases; nucleotides outside the gene matches: 4. The CDR3 loop reads CASSFTGEPYNEQFF. The CDR3, as DNA: TGCGCCAGCAGCTTCACAGGGGAACCCTACAATGAGCAGTTCTTC.

The chain combines TRBV10-3 with TRBJ2-3; D possibly corresponds to TRBD2 (5 bases). From germline, CDR1 is ENHRY and CDR2 SYGVKD. Trimming left V 0 bases short and J 8 bases short, with 9 bases between. The CDR3 has 13 residues. CDR3: CAISESSAGTQYF. Written as DNA, the CDR3 is TGTGCCATCAGTGAGTCTTCGGCGGGTACGCAGTATTTT.

This sequence joins TRBV5-1 and TRBJ2-1, with TRBD1 matching 8 bases. CDR1 SGHRS and CDR2 YFSETQ come from the germline V gene. CDR3 length: 16 residues. V shed 4 bases, J shed 2 bases, and the junction held 8 bases outside the gene matches. This CDR3 is CASSDATGAPYNEQFF. As DNA, the CDR3 is TGCGCCAGCAGCGACGCGACAGGGGCACCCTACAATGAGCAGTTCTTC. Full variable domain (remainder filled in from reference TRBV5-1 and TRBJ2-1): KAGVTQTPRYLIKTRGQQVTLSCSPISGHRSVSWYQQTPGQGLQFLFEYFSETQRNKGNFPGRFSGRQFSNSRSEMNVSTLELGDSALYLCASSDATGAPYNEQFFGPGTRLTVL.

The J gene is TRBJ1-1, the V gene TRBV11-2; TRBD1 aligns across 7 bases. V dropped 2 bases and J dropped 1; count of bases not matched to a gene: 7. The germline CDR1 and CDR2 sequences are SGHAT and FQNNGV. This CDR3 region has 16 residues. CDR3: CASSLMTGSGNTEAFF. DNA of the CDR3: TGTGCCAGCAGCTTAATGACAGGGTCGGGGAACACTGAAGCTTTCTTT. The full variable domain, in which reference TRBV11-2 and TRBJ1-1 provide the parts outside the CDR3, is EAGVAQSPRYKIIEKRQSVAFWCNPISGHATLYWYQQILGQGPKLLIQFQNNGVVDDSQLPKDRFSAERLKGVDSTLKIQPAKLEDSAVYLCASSLMTGSGNTEAFFGQGTRLTVV.

The V call is TRBV6-1, the J call TRBJ1-5; a possible D gene is TRBD1 (5 bases). The germline V and J ends were trimmed by 2 bases and 5 bases, with 13 bases remaining between them. CDR1 MNHNS and CDR2 SASEGT come from the germline V gene. This CDR3 is built from 15 residues. CDR3 residues: CASSELGGGHQPQHF. In DNA form, the CDR3 reads TGTGCCAGCAGTGAATTGGGGGGAGGCCATCAGCCCCAGCATTTT.

The gene calls are TRBV14 and TRBJ1-6; 11 nucleotides align to TRBD1. V lost 4 bases and J lost 9; bases outside the gene matches: 5. CDR1 and CDR2 from the germline V gene are SGHDN and FVKESK. This CDR3 has 15 amino acids. The CDR3 protein is CASSRWTGGRSPLHF. In nucleotides, the CDR3 is TGTGCCAGCAGCCGGTGGACAGGGGGCCGTTCACCCCTCCACTTT.

The V gene is TRBV6-6, the J gene TRBJ1-3, with TRBD1 matching 7 bases. V was clipped by 6 bases and J by 0 bases; unmatched bases: 5. The CDR3 is made up of 15 amino acids. Germline CDR1 and CDR2: MNHNY and SVGAGI (reference sequence). The CDR3, as DNA: TGTGCCAGCAGCCCGGGACAGATCTCTGGAAACACCATATATTTT. Translating it yields CASSPGQISGNTIYF.

The chain joins TRBV2 to TRBJ1-2; 7 bases are a match to TRBD1. The CDR3 spans 12 residues. CDR1 and CDR2 from the germline V gene are SNHLY and FYNNEI. V shed 5 bases, J shed 8 bases, and the junction held 5 bases outside the gene matches. CDR3 loop: CASSRQGLGYTF. CDR3 sequence (DNA): TGTGCCAGCAGTAGACAGGGCTTAGGCTACACCTTC.

This clone was observed a single time. This chain connects TRBV19 to TRBJ1-5; no reliable D call. The germline CDR1 and CDR2 sequences are LNHDA and SQIVND (reference sequence). V dropped 2 bases and J dropped 2 bases, with 16 bases sitting between them. The CDR3 covers 17 residues. The DNA of the CDR3 is TGTGCCAGTAGTATAAGTGCATATTCACAAGGCAATCAGCCCCAGCATTTT. This encodes CASSISAYSQGNQPQHF.

The genes are TRBV7-9 and TRBJ1-3; weak D call: TRBD1 (5 bases). Trimming removed 5 bases at V and 0 bases at J, with 20 bases between. The CDR3 is 18 amino acids. The germline V gene has CDR1 SEHNR and CDR2 FQNEAQ (reference sequence). The CDR3 sequence: CASSKDVGDYLSGNTIYF. The CDR3 DNA follows: TGTGCCAGCAGCAAAGACGTAGGGGATTACCTCTCTGGAAACACCATATATTTT.

The chain is built from TRBV19 and TRBJ1-5; D gene uncertain. Trimming stripped 2 bases from V and 5 bases from J, with 7 bases between. The CDR3 loop spans 13 amino acids. Germline V lookup: CDR1 LNHDA, CDR2 SQIVND (reference sequence). The DNA for the CDR3 is TGTGCCAGTAGTATAACAGCCGATCAGCCCCAGCATTTT. Protein sequence: CASSITADQPQHF.

The chain couples TRBV7-2 to TRBJ2-7; no definite D call. The germline V gene has CDR1 SGHTA and CDR2 FQGNSA. Trimming removed 0 bases at V and 0 bases at J, with 6 bases between. This CDR3 has 14 amino acids. In DNA, the CDR3 is TGTGCCAGCAGCTTAGCAGCATCCTCCTACGAGCAGTACTTC. It is translated as CASSLAASSYEQYF.

This sequence joins TRBV3-1 (or the pseudogene TRBV3-2) and TRBJ2-2; no firm D call. Germline CDR1 is LGHDT and CDR2 is YNNKEL (reference sequence). CDR3 length: 13 amino acids. V gave up 0 bases and J gave up 6 bases, with 5 bases separating them. The CDR3 spells CASSQDVAGELFF. Here the CDR3 DNA reads TGTGCCAGCAGCCAAGACGTCGCCGGGGAGCTGTTTTTT.

The chain links TRBV9 to TRBJ2-5, with TRBD1 identical over 7 bases. Germline CDR1 is SGDLS and CDR2 is YYNGEE. This CDR3 comprises 15 residues. Losses at the gene ends were 0 bases for V and 7 bases for J; bases not matched to a gene: 9. The CDR3 DNA sequence: TGTGCCAGCAGCGTAGCAGGGGGTGGGAGTGGGACCCAGTACTTC. Protein product: CASSVAGGGSGTQYF.

The V and J genes are TRBV28 and TRBJ1-4; TRBD1 is a possible D gene (6 bases). Germline assignment: CDR1 MDHEN and CDR2 SYDVKM. V was trimmed by 6 bases and J by 0 bases, leaving 11 bases between them. The CDR3 is 15 amino acids. The CDR3 nucleotides are TGTGCCAGCAGACAGGGCGGTACAACTAATGAAAAACTGTTTTTT. Residues: CASRQGGTTNEKLFF.

The V call is TRBV18, the J call TRBJ2-3; TRBD1 is a possible D gene (6 bases). Germline V CDR1 and CDR2: KGHSH, LQKENI. V was cut by 3 bases and J by 3 bases, with 13 bases left in between. The CDR3 runs to 15 residues. Here the CDR3 reads CASSPTVGGTDTQYF. As DNA, the CDR3 is TGTGCCAGCTCACCCACCGTAGGGGGTACAGATACGCAGTATTTT.

This clone was recorded at least ten times. The rearrangement joins TRBV4-1 to TRBJ2-7, with 7 bases identical to TRBD2. Trimming removed 5 bases from V and 4 bases from J; junction bases left unmatched: 14. Germline CDR1 MGHRA, CDR2 YSYEKL. There are 16 residues in the CDR3. The CDR3 loop is CASSGAQGGPKYEQYF. The CDR3 region has the DNA TGCGCCAGCAGCGGTGCCCAGGGAGGGCCTAAATACGAGCAGTACTTC.

The rearrangement uses TRBV11-2 and TRBJ1-2, with 10 bases fitting TRBD1. J was trimmed by 6 bases and V by 5 bases; bases with no gene match: 18. CDR1 and CDR2 from the germline V gene are SGHAT and FQNNGV. The CDR3 contains 18 residues. CDR3 DNA sequence: TGTGCCAGCAGCAAACTCTCCGGGACAGGGGCTGGGTCGGATGGCTACACCTTC. Protein sequence: CASSKLSGTGAGSDGYTF.